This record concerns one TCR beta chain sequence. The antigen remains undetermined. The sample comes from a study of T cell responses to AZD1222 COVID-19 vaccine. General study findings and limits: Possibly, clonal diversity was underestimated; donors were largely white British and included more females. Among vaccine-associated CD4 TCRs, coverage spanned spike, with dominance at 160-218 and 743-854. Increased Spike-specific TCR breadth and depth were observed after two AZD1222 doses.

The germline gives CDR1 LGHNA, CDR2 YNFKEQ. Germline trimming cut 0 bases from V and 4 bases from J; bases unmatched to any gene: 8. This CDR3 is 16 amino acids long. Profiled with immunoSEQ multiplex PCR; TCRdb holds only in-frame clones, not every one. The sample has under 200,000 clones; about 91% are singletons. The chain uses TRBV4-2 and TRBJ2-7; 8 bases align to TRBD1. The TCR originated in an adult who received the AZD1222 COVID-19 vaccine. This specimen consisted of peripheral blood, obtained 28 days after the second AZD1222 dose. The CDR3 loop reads CASSQDQAQGAYEQYF. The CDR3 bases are TGTGCCAGCAGCCAAGATCAGGCGCAGGGGGCATACGAGCAGTACTTC.